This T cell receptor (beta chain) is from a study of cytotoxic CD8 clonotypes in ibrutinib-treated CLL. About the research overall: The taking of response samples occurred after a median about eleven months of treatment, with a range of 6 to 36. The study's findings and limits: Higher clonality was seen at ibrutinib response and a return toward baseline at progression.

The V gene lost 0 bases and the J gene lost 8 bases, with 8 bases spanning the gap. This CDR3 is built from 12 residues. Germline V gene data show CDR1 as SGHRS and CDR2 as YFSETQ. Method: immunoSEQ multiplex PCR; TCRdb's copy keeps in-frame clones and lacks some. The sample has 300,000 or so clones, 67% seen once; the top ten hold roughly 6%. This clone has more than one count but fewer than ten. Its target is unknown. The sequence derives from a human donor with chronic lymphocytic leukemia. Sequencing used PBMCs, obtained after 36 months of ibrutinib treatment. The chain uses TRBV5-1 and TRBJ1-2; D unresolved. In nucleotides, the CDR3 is TGCGCCAGCAGCTTGGATGGGCACGGCTACACCTTC. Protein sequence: CASSLDGHGYTF.